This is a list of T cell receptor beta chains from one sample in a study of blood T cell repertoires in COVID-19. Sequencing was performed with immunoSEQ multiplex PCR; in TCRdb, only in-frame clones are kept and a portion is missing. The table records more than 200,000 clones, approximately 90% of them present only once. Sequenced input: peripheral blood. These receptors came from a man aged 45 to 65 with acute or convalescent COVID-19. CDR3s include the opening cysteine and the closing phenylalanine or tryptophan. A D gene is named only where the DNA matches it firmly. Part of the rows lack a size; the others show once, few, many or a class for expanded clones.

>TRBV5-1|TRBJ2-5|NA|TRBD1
TGCGCCAGCAGCTCACCGGGACAGGAAGAGACCCAGTACTTC
CASSSPGQEETQYF
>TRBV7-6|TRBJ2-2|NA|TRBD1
TGTGCCAGCAGCAGACAGGGGGCCCAAGCGAACACCGGGGAGCTGTTTTTT
CASSRQGAQANTGELFF
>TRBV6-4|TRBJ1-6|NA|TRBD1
TGTGCCAGCAGTACCACAGGGGACGGATCACCCCTCCACTTT
CASSTTGDGSPLHF
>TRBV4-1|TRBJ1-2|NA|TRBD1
TGCGCCAGCAGCACAGGGGGCGGCAACTATGGCTACACCTTC
CASSTGGGNYGYTF
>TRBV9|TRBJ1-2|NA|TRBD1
TGTGCCAGCAGCGTAATGGGACAGGGAATGAGTGGCTACACCTTC
CASSVMGQGMSGYTF
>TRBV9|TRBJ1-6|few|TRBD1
TGTGCCAGCAGGCCAGGACAGGGAAGAAGTGATGCGCGTTCACCCCTCCACTTT
CASRPGQGRSDARSPLHF
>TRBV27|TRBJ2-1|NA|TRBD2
TGTGCCAGCAGGCCGCCTTTGCGGGGGGGCGTAAATGAGCAGTTCTTC
CASRPPLRGGVNEQFF
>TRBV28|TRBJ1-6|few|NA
TGTGCCAGCAGTTTACTGTATTCACCCCTCCACTTT
CASSLLYSPLHF
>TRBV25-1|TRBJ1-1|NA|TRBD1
TGTGCCAGCAGTCAACAGGGGATGGAAGCTTTCTTT
CASSQQGMEAFF
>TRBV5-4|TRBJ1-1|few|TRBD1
TGTGCCAGCAGCTTGGACTGGGACAGGGGGACTGAAGCTTTCTTT
CASSLDWDRGTEAFF
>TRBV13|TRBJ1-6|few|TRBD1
TGTGCCAGCAGCGTTGGACAGGGGTGGGATTCACCCCTCCACTTT
CASSVGQGWDSPLHF
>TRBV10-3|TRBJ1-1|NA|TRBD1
TGTGCCATCAGTGAGCTTAGACAGGGGCAGAACACTGAAGCTTTCTTT
CAISELRQGQNTEAFF
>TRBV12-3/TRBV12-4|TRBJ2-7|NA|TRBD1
TGTGCCAGCAGTCCACCGGGACAGAGGGAGCAGTACTTC
CASSPPGQREQYF
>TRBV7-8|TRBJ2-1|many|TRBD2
TGTGCCAGCAGCCCCAGCGGGGGGGGCTCCTACAATGAGCAGTTCTTC
CASSPSGGGSYNEQFF
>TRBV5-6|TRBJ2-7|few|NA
TGTGCCAGCAGCTTTTCCAGGGAACAGTACTTC
CASSFSREQYF
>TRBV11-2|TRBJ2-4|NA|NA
TGTGCCAGCAACCTTAGGCCCACAACAGGGTTCCAAAACATTCAGTACTTC
CASNLRPTTGFQNIQYF
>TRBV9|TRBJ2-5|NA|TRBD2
TGTGCCAGCAGCCTCTCTACTAGCGGGGGGGCCGATGGGCAAGAGACCCAGTACTTC
CASSLSTSGGADGQETQYF
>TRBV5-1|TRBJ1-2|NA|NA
TGCGCCAGCAGCTTGGGCGGAGTCCAAGGCTACACCTTC
CASSLGGVQGYTF
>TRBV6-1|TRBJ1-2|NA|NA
TGTGCCAGCAGTGAAGCATACGGGGCTAACTATGGCTACACCTTC
CASSEAYGANYGYTF
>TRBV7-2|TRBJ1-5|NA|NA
TGTGCCAGCAGCAAGCCAGGGAGCAATCAGCCCCAGCATTTT
CASSKPGSNQPQHF
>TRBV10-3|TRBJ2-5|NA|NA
TGTGCCATCAGCCGGACAGATGCGGAGACCCAGTACTTC
CAISRTDAETQYF
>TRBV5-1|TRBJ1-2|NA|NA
TGCGCCAGCAGCTTGAGGCAGGGTGACGGCTACACCTTC
CASSLRQGDGYTF
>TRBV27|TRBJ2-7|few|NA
TGTGCCAGCAGTCGAGGGGGACCCTTCCCCCACGAGCAGTACTTC
CASSRGGPFPHEQYF
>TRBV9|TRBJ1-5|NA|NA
TGTGCCAGCAGCGTAGCGGGTTATAGCAATCAGCCCCAGCATTTT
CASSVAGYSNQPQHF
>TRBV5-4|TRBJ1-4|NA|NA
TGTGCCAGCAGCTTGTTCTTGGGGGGGCCCCAGGCTAATGAAAAACTGTTTTTT
CASSLFLGGPQANEKLFF
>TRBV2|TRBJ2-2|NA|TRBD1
TGTGCCAGCAGGGAACAGGGGCCCGGGGAGCTGTTTTTT
CASREQGPGELFF
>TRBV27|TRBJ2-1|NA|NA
TGTGCCAGCAGTTGGGCCCGGGGTTTAGGTTACAATGAGCAGTTCTTC
CASSWARGLGYNEQFF